This entry lists 21 T cell receptor beta chains sequenced from one sample in a study of blood T cell repertoires in COVID-19. The data were produced by immunoSEQ multiplex PCR, yet TCRdb's version contains in-frame clones alone and is incomplete. The sample lists 150,000 to 200,000 clones, 85% to 90% occurring once. Sequenced sample: peripheral blood. The receptors were gathered from a woman aged 60-75 years with COVID-19, enrolled during active disease.

This chain joins TRBV4-3 and TRBJ1-1; D gene uncertain. The V gene's germline CDR1 is LGHNA and CDR2 YSLEER. The CDR3 totals 14 residues. V lost 0 bases and J lost 6, with 11 bases in between. For the CDR3, the DNA is TGCGCCAGCAGCCAAGATGCAGCGGGTGCTGAAGCTTTCTTT. Encoded protein: CASSQDAAGAEAFF.

This clone was found a few times. The chain employs TRBV18 and TRBJ1-3; a weak D match, TRBD1 (5 bases). The CDR3 totals 15 residues. Looked up from germline, CDR1 is KGHSH and CDR2 is LQKENI. V gave up 3 bases and J gave up 5 bases, with 14 bases separating them. DNA of the CDR3: TGTGCCAGCTCACCGTCGGGGGTTACTAGAAACACCATATATTTT. It codes for CASSPSGVTRNTIYF.

The chain uses TRBV7-2 and TRBJ1-2; D gene ambiguous. V gave up 3 bases and J gave up 0 bases, with 8 bases separating them. The CDR3 runs 14 residues. Looked up from germline, CDR1 is SGHTA and CDR2 is FQGNSA. This CDR3 is CASSLRDPNYGYTF. CDR3 DNA: TGTGCCAGCAGCTTGCGGGATCCTAACTATGGCTACACCTTC.

The CDR3 nucleotides are TGTGCCAGCACCTTGGACTACACCACAGATACGCAGTATTTT. It encodes CASTLDYTTDTQYF. The chain employs TRBV9 and TRBJ2-3; perhaps TRBD2 as D (6 bases). Trimming removed 6 bases from V and 2 bases from J, with 13 bases in between. CDR1 and CDR2 (germline): SGDLS, YYNGEE. The CDR3 consists of 14 residues. Based on the CDR3 plus reference TRBV9 and TRBJ2-3, the full variable domain is DSGVTQTPKHLITATGQRVTLRCSPRSGDLSVYWYQQSLDQGLQFLIQYYNGEERAKGNILERFSAQQFPDLHSELNLSSLELGDSALYFCASTLDYTTDTQYFGPGTRLTVL.

CDR3 sequence: CASSQDSPGFGGQPQHF. CDR3 bases: TGCGCCAGCAGCCAAGATAGCCCTGGTTTCGGCGGACAGCCCCAGCATTTT. The chain is built from TRBV4-3 and TRBJ1-5; D is ambiguous. From germline, CDR1 is LGHNA and CDR2 YSLEER. The CDR3 totals 17 residues. Trimming removed 0 bases from V and 7 bases from J, with 19 bases in between.

The chain uses TRBV9 and TRBJ2-3; 7 bases line up with TRBD2. V shed 4 bases, J shed 5 bases, and the junction held 4 bases outside the gene matches. The CDR3 is 13 amino acids. Per the germline V gene, CDR1 is SGDLS and CDR2 is YYNGEE. The CDR3, as DNA: TGTGCCAGCAGCTCCCGGGGGGAAGATACGCAGTATTTT. The encoded protein is CASSSRGEDTQYF.

The chain employs TRBV7-3 and TRBJ2-1; 8 nucleotides match TRBD2. J was trimmed by 5 bases and V by 1 base; bases with no gene match: 7. The CDR3 is 16 amino acids. CDR1 is SGHTA and CDR2 is FQGTGA in the germline V gene. The CDR3 loop is CASSLRGGRFNNEQFF. The CDR3 region has the DNA TGTGCCAGCAGCTTAAGGGGCGGGAGGTTCAACAATGAGCAGTTCTTC.

The chain employs TRBV9 and TRBJ2-7; D uncertain. Trimming shortened V by 3 bases and J by 4 bases, and 8 bases separated the two germline ends. Germline CDR1 SGDLS, CDR2 YYNGEE. The CDR3 has 12 residues. The CDR3 protein is CASSGHTYEQYF. CDR3 bases: TGTGCCAGCAGCGGACATACTTACGAGCAGTACTTC. Drawing the rest from reference TRBV9 and TRBJ2-7, the complete variable domain is DSGVTQTPKHLITATGQRVTLRCSPRSGDLSVYWYQQSLDQGLQFLIQYYNGEERAKGNILERFSAQQFPDLHSELNLSSLELGDSALYFCASSGHTYEQYFGPGTRLTVT.

J is TRBJ2-3 and V is TRBV4-2; D might be TRBD2 (6 bases). This CDR3 is 16 amino acids long. The V gene lost 1 base and the J gene lost 4 bases, with 15 bases spanning the gap. Per the germline V gene, CDR1 is LGHNA and CDR2 is YNFKEQ. CDR3 in DNA: TGTGCCAGCAGCCAAGTGGGCGGGATAGAGGCAGATACGCAGTATTTT. It encodes CASSQVGGIEADTQYF.

V gene TRBV6-4 combines with J gene TRBJ1-1; D is unresolved. Deletions cut 4 bases from V and 7 bases from J, with 13 bases between. The CDR3 runs 13 residues. In germline, CDR1 is MRHNA, CDR2 SNTAGT. For the CDR3, the DNA is TGTGCCAGCAGTGTTGAGGCATTCGGTGAAGCTTTCTTT. Amino acid sequence: CASSVEAFGEAFF.

The V and J genes are TRBV6-2 or TRBV6-3 and TRBJ2-1; 10 bases fit TRBD2. Germline V gives CDR1 MNHEY, CDR2 SVGEGT. V gave up 5 bases and J gave up 2 bases; unmatched junction bases: 6. This CDR3 contains 16 residues. The CDR3 bases are TGTGCCAGCAGTGCTGCCGGGACTAGCGCCTACAATGAGCAGTTCTTC. Residues: CASSAAGTSAYNEQFF.

The V call is TRBV5-4, the J call TRBJ2-1; D unresolved. Germline V gene lookup returns CDR1 SGHNT and CDR2 YYREEE (reference sequence). The CDR3 is 12 amino acids. The ends were cut back, 2 bases at V and 5 bases at J, with 5 bases in the middle. CDR3 sequence reads: CASSFIHNEQFF. CDR3 bases: TGTGCCAGCAGCTTTATCCACAATGAGCAGTTCTTC.

The chain is built from TRBV27 and TRBJ2-5; TRBD2 aligns across 9 bases. This CDR3 has 15 amino acids. The V segment lost 3 bases and the J segment 4 bases; nucleotides outside the gene matches: 6. Germline V lookup: CDR1 MNHEY, CDR2 SMNVEV (reference sequence). The CDR3 here is CASSFGLAKGETQYF. The DNA for the CDR3 is TGTGCCAGCAGTTTCGGACTAGCGAAGGGAGAGACCCAGTACTTC.

The genes are TRBV3-1 (or the pseudogene TRBV3-2) and TRBJ2-3, with D possibly matching TRBD2 (6 bases). Germline-derived CDR1 and CDR2 are LGHDT and YNNKEL (reference sequence). The CDR3 is 14 amino acids. V was shortened by 6 bases and J by 2 bases, with 12 bases between the two germline ends. CDR3 amino acids: CASRLGLNTDTQYF. CDR3 in DNA: TGTGCCAGCAGACTCGGACTAAACACAGATACGCAGTATTTT.

This clone was seen more than once but under ten times. This chain uses TRBV6-5 with TRBJ1-1; D not resolved. There are 14 residues in the CDR3. Trimming cost V 9 bases and J 1 base, with 15 bases left between them. CDR1 is MNHEY, CDR2 SVGAGI, per germline. Here the CDR3 reads CASSVQNTNTEAFF. In DNA form, the CDR3 reads TGTGCCAGTTCAGTTCAGAATACGAACACTGAAGCTTTCTTT.

This clone has only one observation. The gene calls are TRBV9 and TRBJ2-5; 10 bases line up with TRBD2. Germline V lookup: CDR1 SGDLS, CDR2 YYNGEE. J was trimmed by 4 bases and V by 0 bases; bases with no gene match: 0. The CDR3 runs 14 residues. For the CDR3, the DNA is TGTGCCAGCAGCGTAGTAGCGGGAGGAGAGACCCAGTACTTC. The encoded protein is CASSVVAGGETQYF.

The rearrangement uses TRBV4-1 and TRBJ1-1; 8 positions agree with TRBD1. CDR3 length: 15 amino acids. Germline CDR1 and CDR2: MGHRA and YSYEKL. J was trimmed by 4 bases and V by 4 bases; bases with no gene match: 8. The CDR3 nucleotides are TGCGCCAGCAGCCTAACCCCAGGGGGCCTCACTGAAGCTTTCTTT. Translating gives CASSLTPGGLTEAFF.

The V call is TRBV19, the J call TRBJ1-5; D unresolved. CDR3 size: 12 residues. With 5 bases removed from V and 2 bases from J, the gap between germline ends came to 4 bases. Germline V gene sequence: CDR1 LNHDA, CDR2 SQIVND (reference sequence). Here the CDR3 reads CASSEGNQPQHF. CDR3 in DNA: TGTGCCAGTAGTGAGGGCAATCAGCCCCAGCATTTT.

The chain recombines TRBV10-2 with TRBJ1-1, with 12 bases aligning to TRBD1. The CDR3 sequence is 15 residues long. Looked up from germline, CDR1 is WSHSY and CDR2 is SAAADI. V lost 3 bases to trimming and J lost 5 bases; unmatched junction nucleotides: 4. Here the CDR3 reads CASSERGQGATEAFF. The CDR3 DNA is TGCGCCAGCAGTGAAAGGGGACAGGGGGCGACTGAAGCTTTCTTT.

A single count supports this clone. The chain combines TRBV29-1 with TRBJ1-2; D is perhaps TRBD1 (5 bases). Germline V CDR1 and CDR2: SQVTM, ANQGSEA. V was trimmed by 4 bases and J by 6 bases, leaving 12 bases between them. This CDR3 spans 12 amino acids. The CDR3 spells CSVVRGGDGYTF. The DNA of the CDR3 is TGCAGCGTTGTGAGGGGCGGGGATGGCTACACCTTC.

The V call is TRBV6-5, the J call TRBJ1-1; D gene unclear. V was trimmed by 6 bases and J by 3 bases, leaving 8 bases between them. The CDR3 extends over 12 amino acids. Per the germline V gene, CDR1 is MNHEY and CDR2 is SVGAGI. The CDR3, as DNA: TGTGCCAGCAGCGGGGTGTACACTGAAGCTTTCTTT. This gives the protein CASSGVYTEAFF.